This TCR beta chain was identified in a study of naive and memory T cell subsets. The V gene end was trimmed by 6 bases and the J gene end by 0 bases; junction bases not matched to a gene: 10. From germline, CDR1 is MNHNY and CDR2 SVGAGI (reference sequence). The CDR3 covers 17 residues. Overnight CMV lysate stimulation of fresh PBMCs defined donor CMV status by CD4+ IFNgamma. CD8 T cells were positively selected from what remained after CD4 positive selection. Cells stained for CD3, CD4, CD8, CD45RA, CD27 and viability were sorted into four CD45RA/CD27 subsets. An equimolar mix of two oligonucleotides served as the beta constant-region primer for TRBC1 and TRBC2. MiXCR was run by TCRdb on the UMI-ligation and nested PCR reads, yielding one entry per CDR3 protein. The sample holds about 80,000 distinct CDR3 sequences, about an eighth seen once. This clonotype was observed a few times.

The material sequenced was central memory CD4+ T cells from blood. The genes are TRBV6-6 and TRBJ1-4; 7 bases match TRBD1. The origin of this receptor is a human donor in good health. In DNA, the CDR3 is TGTGCCAGCAGACTCGGTGGAGGGGGCGCAACTAATGAAAAACTGTTTTTT. Its protein is CASRLGGGGATNEKLFF.